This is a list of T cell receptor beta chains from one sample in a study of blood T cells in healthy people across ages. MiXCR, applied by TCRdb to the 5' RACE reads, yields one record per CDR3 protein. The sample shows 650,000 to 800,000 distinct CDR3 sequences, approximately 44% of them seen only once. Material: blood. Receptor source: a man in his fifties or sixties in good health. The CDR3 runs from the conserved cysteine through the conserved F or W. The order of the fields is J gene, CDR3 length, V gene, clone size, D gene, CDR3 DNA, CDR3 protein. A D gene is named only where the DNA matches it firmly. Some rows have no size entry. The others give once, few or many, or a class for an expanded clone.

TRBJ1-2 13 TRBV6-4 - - TGTGCCAGCCGCAACAGGGTTCAGGATGGCTACACCTTC CASRNRVQDGYTF
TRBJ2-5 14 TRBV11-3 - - TGTGCCAGCAGCTTATTCAGGGCCGAGGAGACCCAGTACTTC CASSLFRAEETQYF
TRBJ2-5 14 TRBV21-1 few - TGTGCCAGCAGCAAAGGGAAGGGTAGGGAGACCCAGTACTTC CASSKGKGRETQYF
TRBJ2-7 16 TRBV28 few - TGTGCCAGCAGTTCCCGGGACGGCGTTACTCTGCACGAGCAGTACTTC CASSSRDGVTLHEQYF
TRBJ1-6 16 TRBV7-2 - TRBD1 TGTGCCAGCAGCATTTCCGCAGGGGGCGCAGGTTCACCCCTCCACTTT CASSISAGGAGSPLHF
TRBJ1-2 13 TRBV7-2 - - TGTGCCAGCAGCTTAGCTATAAAGGATGGCTACACCTTC CASSLAIKDGYTF
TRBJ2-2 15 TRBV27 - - TGTGCCAGCAGTTTATATGGTCAGATGGCCGGGGAGCTGTTTTTT CASSLYGQMAGELFF
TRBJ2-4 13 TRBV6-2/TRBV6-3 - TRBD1 TGTGCCAGCAGTGGGGACAGCCGAAACATTCAGTACTTC CASSGDSRNIQYF
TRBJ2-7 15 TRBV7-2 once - TGTGCCAGCAGGCAGGACGGGGCGCGCTCCTACGAGCAGTACTTC CASRQDGARSYEQYF
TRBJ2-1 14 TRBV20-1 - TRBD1 TGCAGTGCTAGAGGGACAGGGGCTATCAATGAGCAGTTCTTC CSARGTGAINEQFF
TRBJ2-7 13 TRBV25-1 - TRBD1 TGTGCCAGCATTGGGGACAGGGGTGCCGAGCAGTACTTC CASIGDRGAEQYF
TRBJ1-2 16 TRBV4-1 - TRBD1 TGCGCCAGCAGCCATGGACAGGGGGCGCGCGGCTATGGCTACACCTTC CASSHGQGARGYGYTF
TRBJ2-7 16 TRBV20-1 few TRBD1 TGCAGTGCTAGGGCCACGAGGAAGGGACAGGGGCGAGAGCAGTACTTC CSARATRKGQGREQYF
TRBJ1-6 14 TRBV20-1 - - TGCAATGCTAGGGAGGGACTTCAGGGTTCACCCCTCCACTTT CNAREGLQGSPLHF